Listed below are T cell receptor beta chains from one sample, sequenced in a study of T cell responses to AZD1222 COVID-19 vaccine. Some clones are missing from TCRdb's copy, which holds only in-frame ones; the method was immunoSEQ multiplex PCR. The table has approximately 130,000 clones, roughly nine tenths seen once; the top ten hold about 2.9%. This sample comprised peripheral blood, obtained 28 days after the second AZD1222 dose. These receptor sequences come from an adult who received the AZD1222 COVID-19 vaccine. The conserved cysteine and the conserved F or W are not part of the CDR3 here. Fields, in order: V gene, CDR3 protein.

TRBV15,ATSRAKTAGNEKLF
TRBV7-9,ASSRQQGDEKLF
TRBV6-5,ASRRPNEKLF
TRBV6-2/TRBV6-3,ASSETGGYGYT
TRBV7-9,ASSPPVENTEAF
TRBV30,ALWGRTGVTEAF
TRBV29-1,SVIESSPT
TRBV9,ASSVGVGWGTQY
TRBV6-6,ASSHPPGTGSSYNSPLH
TRBV7-2,ASSPTRESYYGYT
TRBV7-9,ASNKGSTNEKLF
TRBV27,ASSSLGIGDTQY
TRBV5-1,ASSLDRAYNEQF
TRBV6-4,ASSKIQGTGELF
TRBV6-1,ASSEADGSMNTEAF
TRBV9,ASSPRTSGGKETQY
TRBV18,ASSPAGTGKKNEQY
TRBV19,ASSTQMRGGRNGELF
TRBV18,ASSPSRKNSPLH
TRBV6-1,ASSEYRGDYNEQF
TRBV18,ASSPIRKLDTEAF
TRBV5-4,ASSPWGGETYEQY
TRBV11-3,ASSPSGPHEQY
TRBV19,ASRSPGGMRGYT
TRBV23-1,ASSQSRDDYGYT
TRBV6-5,ASSRTATNEKLF
TRBV7-3,ASSHYGATEAF
TRBV6-5,ASSSGGRAF
TRBV5-3,ARSATGTRGNTIY
TRBV10-3,AISETGVNTEAF
TRBV5-4,ASSPGGNTGELF
TRBV20-1,SPYPTEAF
TRBV13,ASSLGRTGDEAF
TRBV5-1,ASSLEGLGPYEQY
TRBV6-5,ASSYSGGEAF
TRBV5-6,ASSRDRKRDNEQF
TRBV2,ASNFQGTGELF
TRBV25-1,AIQRGGSGETQY
TRBV19,ASSKTTGQGEKTQY
TRBV6-5,ASSLQGANYGYT
TRBV9,ASSVDPGTDYSNQPQH
TRBV6-5,ASFGYRGRHQH
TRBV30,AWSVGGGRGTEAF
TRBV7-2,ASSKGPHPQETQY
TRBV3-1/TRBV3-2,ASSQGPLGAPAF
TRBV28,ASRTPGWETQY
TRBV19,ASSIRLSVSEKLF
TRBV5-1,ASSLVPPGQVEEQY
TRBV6-5,ASSSPGQHVRKLF
TRBV12-5,ASGPRDRGPYEQY
TRBV7-8,ASSHIGGTPSSPLH
TRBV27,ASSPEGETQY
TRBV19,ASSIAPEPRKGYT
TRBV6-5,ASGYLTGGSGYT
TRBV4-3,ASSQDPGRAPAGYT
TRBV7-8,ASSPRLGGLSGWSNQPQH
TRBV19,ASSIQIFTSEQY